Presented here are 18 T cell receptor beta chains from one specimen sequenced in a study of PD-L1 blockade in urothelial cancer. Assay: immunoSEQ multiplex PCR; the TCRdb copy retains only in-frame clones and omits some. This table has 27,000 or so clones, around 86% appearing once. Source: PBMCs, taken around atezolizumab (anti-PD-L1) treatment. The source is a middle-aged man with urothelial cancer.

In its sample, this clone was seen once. Here the CDR3 reads CASSLSGGSYEQYF. The CDR3 region has the DNA TGCGCCAGCAGCTTGTCGGGGGGTTCCTACGAGCAGTACTTC. The chain couples TRBV5-1 to TRBJ2-7; TRBD2 agrees at 7 bases. Germline V lookup: CDR1 SGHRS, CDR2 YFSETQ. CDR3 length equals 14 residues. V dropped 1 base and J dropped 1; count of bases not matched to a gene: 2.

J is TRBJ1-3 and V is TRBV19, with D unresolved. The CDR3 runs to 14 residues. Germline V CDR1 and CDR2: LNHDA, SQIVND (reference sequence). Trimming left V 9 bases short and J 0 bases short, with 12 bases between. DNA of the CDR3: TGTGCCAGCACTAACATTCTCTCTGGAAACACCATATATTTT. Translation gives CASTNILSGNTIYF.

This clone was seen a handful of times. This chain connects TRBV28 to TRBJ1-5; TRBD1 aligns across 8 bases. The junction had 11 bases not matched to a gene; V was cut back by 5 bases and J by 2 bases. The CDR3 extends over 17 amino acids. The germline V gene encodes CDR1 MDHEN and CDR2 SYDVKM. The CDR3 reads CASSVGTGGLGNQPQHF. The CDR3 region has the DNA TGTGCCAGCAGTGTCGGGACAGGAGGTTTGGGCAATCAGCCCCAGCATTTT.

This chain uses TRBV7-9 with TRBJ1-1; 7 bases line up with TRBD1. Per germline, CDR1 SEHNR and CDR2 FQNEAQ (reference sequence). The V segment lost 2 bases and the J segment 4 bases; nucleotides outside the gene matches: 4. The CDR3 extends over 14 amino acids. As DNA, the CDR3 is TGTGCCAGCAGCTTACAGGGGGACGCCACTGAAGCTTTCTTT. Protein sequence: CASSLQGDATEAFF.

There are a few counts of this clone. The CDR3 DNA is TGTGCCAGCAGCTTATTTCCCGGGGAGAAAAGCTCCTACGAGCAGTACTTC. Translating it yields CASSLFPGEKSSYEQYF. This sequence joins TRBV7-9 and TRBJ2-7; D is perhaps TRBD2 (5 bases). Trimming removed 2 bases from V and 0 bases from J, with 17 bases in between. The CDR3 runs 17 residues. Germline CDR1 reads SEHNR; CDR2 reads FQNEAQ (reference sequence).

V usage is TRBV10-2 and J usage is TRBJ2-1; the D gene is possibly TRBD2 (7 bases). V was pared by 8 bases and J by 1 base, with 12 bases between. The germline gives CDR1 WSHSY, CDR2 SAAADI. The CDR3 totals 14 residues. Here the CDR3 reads CASVGGASYNEQFF. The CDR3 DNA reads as TGCGCCAGCGTTGGGGGGGCATCCTACAATGAGCAGTTCTTC.

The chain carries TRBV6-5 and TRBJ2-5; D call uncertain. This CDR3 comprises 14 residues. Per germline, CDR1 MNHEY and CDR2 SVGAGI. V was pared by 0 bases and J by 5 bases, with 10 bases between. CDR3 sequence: CASSYSGLVETQYF. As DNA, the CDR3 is TGTGCCAGCAGTTACTCCGGGTTGGTCGAGACCCAGTACTTC.

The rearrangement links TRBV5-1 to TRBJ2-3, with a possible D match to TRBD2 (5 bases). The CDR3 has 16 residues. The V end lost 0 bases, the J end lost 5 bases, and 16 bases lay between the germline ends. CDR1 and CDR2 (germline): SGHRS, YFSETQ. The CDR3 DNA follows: TGCGCCAGCAGCTTGGTGGTCCGCGGGCAGGAAGATACGCAGTATTTT. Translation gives CASSLVVRGQEDTQYF.

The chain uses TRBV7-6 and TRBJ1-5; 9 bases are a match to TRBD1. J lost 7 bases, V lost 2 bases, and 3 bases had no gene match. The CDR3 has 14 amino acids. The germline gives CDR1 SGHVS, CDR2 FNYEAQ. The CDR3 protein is CASSLRQGDQPQHF. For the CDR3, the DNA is TGTGCCAGCAGCTTACGACAGGGGGACCAGCCCCAGCATTTT.

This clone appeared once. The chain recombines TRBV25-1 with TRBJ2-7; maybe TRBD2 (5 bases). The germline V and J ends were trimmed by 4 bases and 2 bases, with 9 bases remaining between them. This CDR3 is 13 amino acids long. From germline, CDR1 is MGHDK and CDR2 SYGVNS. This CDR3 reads CASSAPGTYEQYF. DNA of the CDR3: TGTGCCAGCAGTGCCCCCGGGACCTACGAGCAGTACTTC.

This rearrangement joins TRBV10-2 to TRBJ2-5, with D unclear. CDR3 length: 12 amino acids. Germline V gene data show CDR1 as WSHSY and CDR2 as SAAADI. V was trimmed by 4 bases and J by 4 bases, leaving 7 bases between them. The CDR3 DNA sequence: TGCGCCAGCAGTGGGCCACGAGAGACCCAGTACTTC. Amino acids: CASSGPRETQYF.

CDR3 nucleotide sequence: TGTGCCAGCAGCCCCGTTTACGAGCAGTACTTC. It codes for CASSPVYEQYF. The V and J genes are TRBV7-9 and TRBJ2-7, with D unclear. V lost 5 bases and J lost 4, with 6 bases in between. The CDR3 is 11 residues long. Per the germline V gene, CDR1 is SEHNR and CDR2 is FQNEAQ (reference sequence).

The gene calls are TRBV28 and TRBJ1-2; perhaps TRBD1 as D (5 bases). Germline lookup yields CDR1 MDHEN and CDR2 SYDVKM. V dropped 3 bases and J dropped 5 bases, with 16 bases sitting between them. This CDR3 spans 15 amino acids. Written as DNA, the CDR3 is TGTGCCAGCAGTTTCCAGGGACTGGTTTATTATGGCTACACCTTC. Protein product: CASSFQGLVYYGYTF.

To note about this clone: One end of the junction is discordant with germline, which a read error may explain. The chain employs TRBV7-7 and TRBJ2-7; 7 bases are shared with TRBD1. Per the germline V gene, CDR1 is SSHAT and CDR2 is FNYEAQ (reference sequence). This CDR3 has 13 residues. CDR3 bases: TGTGCTAGCAGCTTAGGGGGCCAAGGGGAGCAGTACTTC. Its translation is CASSLGGQGEQYF.

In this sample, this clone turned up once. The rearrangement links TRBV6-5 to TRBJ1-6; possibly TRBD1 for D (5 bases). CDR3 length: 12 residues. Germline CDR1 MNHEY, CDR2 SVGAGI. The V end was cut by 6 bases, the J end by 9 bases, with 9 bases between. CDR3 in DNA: TGTGCCAGCAGCTCAGGGTCTTCACCCCTCCACTTT. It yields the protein CASSSGSSPLHF.

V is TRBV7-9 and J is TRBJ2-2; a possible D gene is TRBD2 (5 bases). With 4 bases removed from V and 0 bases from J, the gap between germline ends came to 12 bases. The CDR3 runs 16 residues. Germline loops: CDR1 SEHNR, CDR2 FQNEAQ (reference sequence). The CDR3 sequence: CASSSKRFANTGELFF. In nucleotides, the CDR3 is TGTGCCAGCAGCTCCAAGCGGTTCGCGAACACCGGGGAGCTGTTTTTT.

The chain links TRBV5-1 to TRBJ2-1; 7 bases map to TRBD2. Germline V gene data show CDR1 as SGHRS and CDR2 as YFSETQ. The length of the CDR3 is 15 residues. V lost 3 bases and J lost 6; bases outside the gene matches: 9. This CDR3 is CASSSGLDWSNEQFF. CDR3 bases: TGCGCCAGCAGCTCAGGACTAGATTGGTCCAATGAGCAGTTCTTC.

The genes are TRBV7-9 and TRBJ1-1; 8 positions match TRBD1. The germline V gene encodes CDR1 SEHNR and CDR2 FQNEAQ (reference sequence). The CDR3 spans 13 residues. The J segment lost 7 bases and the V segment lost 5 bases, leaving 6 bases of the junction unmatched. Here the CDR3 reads CASSTQGAREAFF. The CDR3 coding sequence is TGTGCCAGCAGCACTCAGGGGGCCCGTGAAGCTTTCTTT.